These 30 T cell receptor beta chains came from one sample sequenced in a study of T-cell memory formation after mild COVID-19. TCRdb called the 5' RACE reads again in MiXCR, with one record for every CDR3 protein. The sample carries about half a million distinct CDR3 sequences, around a sixth recorded once. Sequenced input: PBMCs or a T cell subset sorted from them (not recorded which). These receptors all stem from an adult woman who had mild COVID-19 (a few samples of this study predate the infection). Cell type and time point are not known.

V and J are TRBV5-1 and TRBJ2-7, with 8 bases fitting TRBD1. From germline, CDR1 is SGHRS and CDR2 YFSETQ. CDR3 length: 16 residues. V shed 3 bases and J 5 bases; nucleotides not matched to a gene: 13. CDR3 nucleotides: TGCGCCAGCAGCTGGTGGTTGACAGGGGATAGGAACGAGCAGTACTTC. Translated, it gives CASSWWLTGDRNEQYF.

This clonotype was recorded a few times. This chain connects TRBV7-9 to TRBJ1-4; TRBD1 matches at 7 bases. Trimming took 1 base from V and 0 from J; bases not matched to a gene: 8. This CDR3 is built from 18 residues. The V gene's germline CDR1 is SEHNR and CDR2 FQNEAQ (reference sequence). The CDR3 is CASSLETGRASTNEKLFF. In DNA, the CDR3 is TGTGCCAGCAGCTTAGAGACAGGGAGGGCCTCAACTAATGAAAAACTGTTTTTT.

J is TRBJ2-1 and V is TRBV6-5; D call uncertain. Germline CDR1 MNHEY, CDR2 SVGAGI. The ends were cut back, 6 bases at V and 0 bases at J, with 15 bases in the middle. There are 16 residues in the CDR3. The CDR3 reads CASRRYDRSSYNEQFF. The DNA for the CDR3 is TGTGCCAGCAGACGTTATGACCGGAGCTCCTACAATGAGCAGTTCTTC.

The chain joins TRBV7-8 to TRBJ1-6; TRBD1 is a possible D gene (5 bases). The germline gives CDR1 SGHVS, CDR2 FQNEAQ. Deletions cut 5 bases from V and 3 bases from J, with 17 bases between. This CDR3 has 17 residues. The CDR3 loop is CASSPGLGGVYNSPLHF. The CDR3 region has the DNA TGTGCCAGCAGCCCCGGTTTGGGAGGGGTCTATAATTCACCCCTCCACTTT.

The rearrangement uses TRBV7-6 and TRBJ1-5; D remains unclear. The V gene lost 0 bases and the J gene lost 5 bases, with 11 bases spanning the gap. This CDR3 spans 15 amino acids. Germline V gene lookup returns CDR1 SGHVS and CDR2 FNYEAQ. The CDR3 loop is CASSLAFGYDQPQHF. The CDR3 region has the DNA TGTGCCAGCAGCTTAGCGTTCGGGTACGATCAGCCCCAGCATTTT.

This chain uses TRBV4-3 with TRBJ2-3; possibly TRBD2 for D (6 bases). Germline loops: CDR1 LGHNA, CDR2 YSLEER. This CDR3 region has 15 residues. The V end was cut by 1 base, the J end by 6 bases, with 14 bases between. The CDR3 nucleotides read TGCGCCAGCAGCCAAGTAGTCCACCGGGGGGATACGCAGTATTTT. Translating it yields CASSQVVHRGDTQYF.

The chain couples TRBV30 to TRBJ2-1; TRBD2 matches 9 bases. The CDR3 extends over 15 amino acids. Looked up from germline, CDR1 is GTSNPN and CDR2 is SVGIG (reference sequence). V lost 4 bases to trimming and J lost 4 bases; unmatched junction nucleotides: 8. The CDR3 sequence: CAWTLRGGRYNEQFF. Here the CDR3 DNA reads TGTGCCTGGACTTTGCGGGGGGGGCGGTACAATGAGCAGTTCTTC.

The gene calls are TRBV6-5 and TRBJ1-1; TRBD1 is a possible D gene (6 bases). This CDR3 spans 13 amino acids. The germline V and J ends were trimmed by 4 bases and 4 bases, with 10 bases remaining between them. Germline CDR1 reads MNHEY; CDR2 reads SVGAGI. The CDR3 nucleotides are TGTGCCAGCAGTTTGGGACAAGTCACTGAAGCTTTCTTT. Translation: CASSLGQVTEAFF.

The rearrangement links TRBV20-1 to TRBJ2-2; a weak D match, TRBD2 (6 bases). This CDR3 is built from 15 residues. Germline CDR1 DFQATT, CDR2 SNEGSKA (reference sequence). V was cut by 3 bases and J by 1 base, with 12 bases left in between. DNA for the CDR3: TGCAGTGCTAGGGGGGACTTCGTGAACACCGGGGAGCTGTTTTTT. It codes for CSARGDFVNTGELFF.

This clonotype was detected only a few times. The rearrangement uses TRBV5-1 and TRBJ2-7; D is perhaps TRBD1 (6 bases). Germline values: CDR1 SGHRS, CDR2 YFSETQ. CDR3 length equals 12 residues. Trimming removed 4 bases at V and 4 bases at J, with 9 bases between. CDR3 sequence: CASSKGQYEQYF. CDR3 DNA: TGCGCCAGCAGCAAAGGACAGTACGAGCAGTACTTC.

This clonotype was counted between two and nine times. This rearrangement joins TRBV4-1 to TRBJ2-3; D not resolved. The germline V gene has CDR1 MGHRA and CDR2 YSYEKL. CDR3 length equals 16 residues. Deletions cut 1 base from V and 4 bases from J, with 15 bases between. The chain's CDR3 is CASSQAERPPADTQYF. CDR3 nucleotides: TGCGCCAGCAGCCAAGCTGAGCGTCCTCCGGCAGATACGCAGTATTTT.

The rearrangement links TRBV29-1 to TRBJ2-7; D remains unclear. Germline V gene data show CDR1 as SQVTM and CDR2 as ANQGSEA. Trimming left V 6 bases short and J 2 bases short, with 11 bases between. This CDR3 has 12 residues. This CDR3 is CSVAPTAYEQYF. CDR3 nucleotides: TGCAGCGTGGCCCCGACTGCCTACGAGCAGTACTTC.

The rearrangement uses TRBV25-1 and TRBJ1-2, with D tentatively TRBD1 (5 bases). CDR3 length: 11 amino acids. CDR1 and CDR2 (germline): MGHDK, SYGVNS. Trimming pared 3 bases from V and 8 bases from J, leaving 7 bases between. In DNA, the CDR3 is TGTGCCAGCAGTGAGGGGGAAGGCTACACCTTC. This translates into CASSEGEGYTF.

This clonotype was found a few times. The gene calls are TRBV9 and TRBJ2-7; D gene ambiguous. CDR1 is SGDLS, CDR2 YYNGEE, per germline. The V gene lost 3 bases and the J gene lost 5 bases, with 18 bases spanning the gap. The CDR3 runs 15 residues. CDR3 loop: CASSAAQAFLDEQYF. CDR3 DNA sequence: TGTGCCAGCAGCGCCGCCCAAGCCTTTCTAGACGAGCAGTACTTC.

The gene calls are TRBV9 and TRBJ2-2, with 11 bases that match TRBD2. V lost 3 bases, J lost 5 bases, and 6 bases stayed unmatched. Per germline, CDR1 SGDLS and CDR2 YYNGEE. The CDR3 covers 16 residues. The CDR3 nucleotides are TGTGCCAGCAGCGCCACTAGCGGGGGACGGACCGGGGAGCTGTTTTTT. It yields the protein CASSATSGGRTGELFF.

This clonotype was recorded a few times. The chain couples TRBV2 to TRBJ1-2; no reliable D call. This CDR3 contains 13 residues. The germline V gene has CDR1 SNHLY and CDR2 FYNNEI. Deletions cut 6 bases from V and 4 bases from J, with 12 bases between. CDR3 in DNA: TGTGCCAGCAGGGCAACAGTCCCCTATGGCTACACCTTC. Translation: CASRATVPYGYTF.

The chain uses TRBV24-1 and TRBJ2-3; 10 bases agree with TRBD2. Per germline, CDR1 KGHDR and CDR2 SFDVKD. The trim removed 1 base at V and 2 bases at J, leaving 2 bases unmatched. The CDR3 spans 16 residues. CDR3 sequence reads: CATSDFGTSATDTQYF. Here the CDR3 DNA reads TGTGCCACCAGTGATTTCGGGACTAGCGCCACAGATACGCAGTATTTT.

V usage is TRBV7-9 and J usage is TRBJ2-7, with TRBD1 matching 9 bases. Per the germline V gene, CDR1 is SEHNR and CDR2 is FQNEAQ (reference sequence). The CDR3 has 15 amino acids. V dropped 5 bases and J dropped 2; count of bases not matched to a gene: 7. CDR3: CASSSGTGITYEQYF. CDR3 bases: TGTGCCAGCAGCAGCGGGACAGGGATAACCTACGAGCAGTACTTC.

This clonotype was observed at least ten times. The chain has TRBV6-5 and TRBJ2-5; a weak D match, TRBD2 (6 bases). The germline CDR1 and CDR2 sequences are MNHEY and SVGAGI. Trimming stripped 2 bases from V and 5 bases from J, with 9 bases between. This CDR3 comprises 13 residues. The CDR3 DNA reads TGTGCCAGCAGTTACGATGGAGGGGAGACCCAGTACTTC. This encodes CASSYDGGETQYF.

This clonotype was seen only a few times. The chain uses TRBV5-1 and TRBJ1-1, with 7 bases identical to TRBD1. J was trimmed by 1 base and V by 1 base; bases with no gene match: 10. The CDR3 runs 17 residues. Germline V gene sequence: CDR1 SGHRS, CDR2 YFSETQ. The CDR3 region has the DNA TGCGCCAGCAGCTTGCACCGGAACAGGGGTTCGAACACTGAAGCTTTCTTT. It specifies CASSLHRNRGSNTEAFF. Drawing the rest from reference TRBV5-1 and TRBJ1-1, the complete variable domain is KAGVTQTPRYLIKTRGQQVTLSCSPISGHRSVSWYQQTPGQGLQFLFEYFSETQRNKGNFPGRFSGRQFSNSRSEMNVSTLELGDSALYLCASSLHRNRGSNTEAFFGQGTRLTVV.

The chain recombines TRBV9 with TRBJ2-1; 12 bases fit TRBD2. V lost 0 bases to trimming and J lost 8 bases; unmatched junction nucleotides: 3. Per germline, CDR1 SGDLS and CDR2 YYNGEE. This CDR3 has 15 residues. The CDR3 region has the DNA TGTGCCAGCAGCGTAGCTAGCGGGGGGGTGTATGAGCAGTTCTTC. Its translation: CASSVASGGVYEQFF.

In this sample, this clonotype turned up a few times. The rearrangement links TRBV7-8 to TRBJ2-7; TRBD1 matches 8 bases. The CDR3 covers 18 residues. The junction had 14 bases not matched to a gene; V was cut back by 0 bases and J by 4 bases. CDR1 and CDR2 (germline): SGHVS, FQNEAQ. The CDR3 loop is CASSLAITLGQGFYEQYF. Written as DNA, the CDR3 is TGTGCCAGCAGCTTAGCTATAACCTTAGGACAGGGATTTTACGAGCAGTACTTC. Combining the CDR3 with reference TRBV7-8 and TRBJ2-7 gives the whole variable domain GAGVSQSPRYKVAKRGQDVALRCDPISGHVSLFWYQQALGQGPEFLTYFQNEAQLDKSGLPSDRFFAERPEGSVSTLKIQRTQQEDSAVYLCASSLAITLGQGFYEQYFGPGTRLTVT.

This clonotype has more than one count but fewer than ten. The chain joins TRBV5-6 to TRBJ2-5; 7 bases match TRBD1. The CDR3 has 14 amino acids. The germline gives CDR1 SGHDT, CDR2 YYEEEE. J lost 2 bases, V lost 2 bases, and 3 bases had no gene match. As DNA, the CDR3 is TGTGCCAGCAGCTTCGGGACAGCGCAAGAGACCCAGTACTTC. Translation gives CASSFGTAQETQYF. Filled out from reference TRBV5-6 and TRBJ2-5, the complete variable domain reads DAGVTQSPTHLIKTRGQQVTLRCSPKSGHDTVSWYQQALGQGPQFIFQYYEEEERQRGNFPDRFSGHQFPNYSSELNVNALLLGDSALYLCASSFGTAQETQYFGPGTRLLVL.

The chain joins TRBV5-1 to TRBJ2-3, with D perhaps TRBD1 or TRBD2 (5 bases each). The CDR3 is 15 amino acids. The V end was cut by 1 base, the J end by 4 bases, with 13 bases between. Germline assignment: CDR1 SGHRS and CDR2 YFSETQ. Written as DNA, the CDR3 is TGCGCCAGCAGCTTGTTAGGGACGGAGGCAGATACGCAGTATTTT. Its translation is CASSLLGTEADTQYF.

There are a few counts of this clonotype. The chain employs TRBV6-5 and TRBJ2-1, with 9 positions matching TRBD2. Germline CDR1 is MNHEY and CDR2 is SVGAGI. The V segment lost 0 bases and the J segment 5 bases; nucleotides outside the gene matches: 14. This CDR3 region has 19 residues. The CDR3 bases are TGTGCCAGCAGTTACTCGATCGGTCTCGCGGGAGGGCCGCACAATGAGCAGTTCTTC. Its translation: CASSYSIGLAGGPHNEQFF.

CDR3 amino acids: CASSRDYTGAFTDTQYF. The DNA for the CDR3 is TGCGCCAGCAGCCGAGATTACACGGGGGCGTTTACAGATACGCAGTATTTT. J is TRBJ2-3 and V is TRBV5-1, with D perhaps TRBD1 or TRBD2 (6 bases each). Trimming cost V 4 bases and J 3 bases, with 21 bases left between them. CDR3 length: 17 residues. Germline assignment: CDR1 SGHRS and CDR2 YFSETQ. The full variable domain, in which reference TRBV5-1 and TRBJ2-3 provide the parts outside the CDR3, is KAGVTQTPRYLIKTRGQQVTLSCSPISGHRSVSWYQQTPGQGLQFLFEYFSETQRNKGNFPGRFSGRQFSNSRSEMNVSTLELGDSALYLCASSRDYTGAFTDTQYFGPGTRLTVL.

The chain uses TRBV2 and TRBJ1-2; perhaps TRBD1 as D (6 bases). Germline assignment: CDR1 SNHLY and CDR2 FYNNEI. This CDR3 is 14 amino acids long. V was trimmed by 5 bases and J by 3 bases, leaving 13 bases between them. The CDR3 nucleotides read TGTGCCAGCAGTCCGACAGGCGGGTACTATGGCTACACCTTC. It specifies CASSPTGGYYGYTF.

The chain has TRBV5-6 and TRBJ1-1; no reliable D call. V lost 4 bases and J lost 4, with 14 bases in between. There are 14 residues in the CDR3. Germline assignment: CDR1 SGHDT and CDR2 YYEEEE. The CDR3 nucleotides are TGTGCCAGCAGCCGGACGGGTAAGAGCACTGAAGCTTTCTTT. Protein product: CASSRTGKSTEAFF.

There are a few counts of this clonotype. This rearrangement joins TRBV6-5 to TRBJ2-3, with no clear D. Trimming cost V 8 bases and J 0 bases, with 12 bases left between them. Germline V lookup: CDR1 MNHEY, CDR2 SVGAGI. The CDR3 contains 14 residues. Here the CDR3 DNA reads TGTGCCAGCCGTCGGACGGGTAGCACAGATACGCAGTATTTT. Its translation is CASRRTGSTDTQYF.

The chain is built from TRBV12-3 or TRBV12-4 and TRBJ1-1; the match to TRBD1 covers 8 bases. Germline trimming cut 6 bases from V and 6 bases from J; bases unmatched to any gene: 12. The CDR3 has 15 amino acids. CDR3 residues: CASSRRQGRLAEAFF. For the CDR3, the DNA is TGTGCCAGCAGCCGTCGACAGGGGAGATTGGCTGAAGCTTTCTTT.